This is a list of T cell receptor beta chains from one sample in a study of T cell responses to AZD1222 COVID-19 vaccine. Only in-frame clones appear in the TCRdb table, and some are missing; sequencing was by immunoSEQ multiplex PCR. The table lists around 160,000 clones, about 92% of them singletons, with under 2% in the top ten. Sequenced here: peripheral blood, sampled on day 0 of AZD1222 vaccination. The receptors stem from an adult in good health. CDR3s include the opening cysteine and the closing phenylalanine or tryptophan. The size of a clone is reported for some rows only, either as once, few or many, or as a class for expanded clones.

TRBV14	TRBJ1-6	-	CASSQDLGNSPLHF
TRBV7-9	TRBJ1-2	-	CASSLDGYGYTF
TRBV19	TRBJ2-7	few	CASSSSVGGHLYEQYF
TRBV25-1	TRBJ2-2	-	CASTRRNTGELFF
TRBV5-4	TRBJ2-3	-	CASSLGAGYTDTQYF
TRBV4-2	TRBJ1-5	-	CASSQNLGPQHF
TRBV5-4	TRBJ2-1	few	CASSLRLGDEQFF
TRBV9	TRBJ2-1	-	CASSSRLAGGSDEQFF
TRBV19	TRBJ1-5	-	CASSIRVWVGQPQHF
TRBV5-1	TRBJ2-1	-	CASSLASSGRANEQFF
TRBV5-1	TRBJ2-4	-	CASSPGTRNKNIQYF
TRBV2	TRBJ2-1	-	CASTSGRGSYNEQFF
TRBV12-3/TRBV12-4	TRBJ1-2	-	CASTGKVGYGYTF
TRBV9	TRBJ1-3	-	CASSEDGAAGNTIYF
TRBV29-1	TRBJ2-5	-	CSVDSGDQETQYF
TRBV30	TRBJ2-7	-	CAWSVPRLVSSYEQYF
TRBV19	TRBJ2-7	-	CASSYTSGSTYEQYF
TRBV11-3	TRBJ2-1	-	CASSLDAGYPEQFF
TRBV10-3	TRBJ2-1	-	CAISEALAGANEQFF
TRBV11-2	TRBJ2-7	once	CASSLAGGLYEQYF
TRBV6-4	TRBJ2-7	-	CASSDSSTGQGHYEQYF
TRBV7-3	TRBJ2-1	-	CASSLGGRENEQFF
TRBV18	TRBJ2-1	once	CASSPQLGGNEQFF
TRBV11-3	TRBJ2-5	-	CASSLVRGETQYF
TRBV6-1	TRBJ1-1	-	CASTEGARGRTEAFF
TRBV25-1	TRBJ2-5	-	CASSESRGEQETQYF
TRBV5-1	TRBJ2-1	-	CASSSLQASSSYNEQFF
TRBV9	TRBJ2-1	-	CASSAYYPAVDEQFF
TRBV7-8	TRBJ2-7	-	CASSSASGPYEQYF
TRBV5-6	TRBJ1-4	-	CASSSGPSTRVGLFF
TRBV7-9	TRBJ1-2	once	CASSTQGYGYTF
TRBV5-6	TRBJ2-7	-	CASSLYRDNEQYF
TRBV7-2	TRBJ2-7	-	CASSLTSGLSSYEQYF
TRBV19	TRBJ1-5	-	CASRPQRTGNTQPQHF
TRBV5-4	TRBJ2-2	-	CASSLRVVGELFF
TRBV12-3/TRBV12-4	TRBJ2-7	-	CASTHLYEQYF
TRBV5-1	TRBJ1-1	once	CASSFAGDTEAFF